This T cell receptor (beta chain) derives from a study of blood T cell repertoires in COVID-19. The V and J ends lost 1 base and 2 bases, in that order; junction bases with no gene match: 5. Germline lookup yields CDR1 MGHRA and CDR2 YSYEKL. The CDR3 is 15 amino acids. The data were produced by immunoSEQ multiplex PCR, yet TCRdb's version contains in-frame clones alone and is incomplete. The table has some 200,000 clones, approximately 90% seen once. Specimen: PBMCs or T cells enriched from blood (not recorded which). The clonotype comes from a man aged 18 to 30 with acute COVID-19. The chain combines TRBV4-1 with TRBJ2-7; 7 nucleotides line up with TRBD2. The CDR3 DNA is TGCGCCAGCAGCCAAGTCCTAGCGGACACCTACGAGCAGTACTTC. It encodes CASSQVLADTYEQYF.